These 26 T cell receptor beta chains came from one sample sequenced in a study of blood T cell repertoires in COVID-19. Sequencing was performed with immunoSEQ multiplex PCR; in TCRdb, only in-frame clones are kept and a portion is missing. In the table there are around 31,000 clones, around 89% of which are singletons. The sample comprised peripheral blood. These receptors came from a woman in her thirties or forties with active or convalescent COVID-19.

V and J are TRBV11-2 and TRBJ2-7; D is ambiguous. The CDR3 spans 11 residues. Trimming left V 5 bases short and J 2 bases short, with 4 bases between. Germline V CDR1 and CDR2: SGHAT, FQNNGV. DNA for the CDR3: TGTGCCAGCAGCAATACCTACGAGCAGTACTTC. Protein: CASSNTYEQYF.

This rearrangement joins TRBV5-6 to TRBJ2-2; TRBD2 matches 14 bases. CDR3 length equals 19 residues. Germline V gives CDR1 SGHDT, CDR2 YYEEEE. J was trimmed by 1 base and V by 4 bases; bases with no gene match: 9. The CDR3 DNA sequence: TGTGCCAGCAGCCACACCGGGACTAGCGGGAGTAGGAACACCGGGGAGCTGTTTTTT. Translated: CASSHTGTSGSRNTGELFF.

The CDR3 nucleotides read TGTGCCAGTAGTACAGACAGTTCTAATGAAAAACTGTTTTTT. Amino acid sequence: CASSTDSSNEKLFF. J is TRBJ1-4 and V is TRBV19, with D maybe TRBD1 (5 bases). V lost 4 bases and J 3 bases, leaving 9 bases between the germline ends. The CDR3 spans 14 residues. Germline V lookup: CDR1 LNHDA, CDR2 SQIVND (reference sequence).

The rearrangement uses TRBV30 and TRBJ2-7; D possibly corresponds to TRBD1 (6 bases). The V and J ends lost 1 base and 4 bases respectively, with 8 bases between them. This CDR3 has 12 residues. CDR1 is GTSNPN, CDR2 SVGIG, per germline (reference sequence). CDR3 coding DNA: TGTGCCTGGAGTGCAGGGGTTTACGAGCAGTACTTC. Translating it yields CAWSAGVYEQYF.

This chain links TRBV7-2 with TRBJ2-7; D is possibly TRBD1 (5 bases). This CDR3 has 15 amino acids. Looked up from germline, CDR1 is SGHTA and CDR2 is FQGNSA. V lost 1 base to trimming and J lost 2 bases, with 12 bases between them. Written as DNA, the CDR3 is TGTGCCAGCAGCTTAGGGGCAGGGAAGGCCTACGAGCAGTACTTC. Its protein is CASSLGAGKAYEQYF.

This clone came up once. The rearrangement joins TRBV5-1 to TRBJ2-2, with 7 bases identical to TRBD1. Germline CDR1 reads SGHRS; CDR2 reads YFSETQ. The CDR3 length is 15 residues. Trimming at V came to 5 bases and at J to 4 bases, leaving 8 bases not matched to a gene. For the CDR3, the DNA is TGCGCCAGCAGTGAAAAACAGGGGAGCACCGGGGAGCTGTTTTTT. Translated: CASSEKQGSTGELFF. The variable domain in full, completed from reference TRBV5-1 and TRBJ2-2, reads KAGVTQTPRYLIKTRGQQVTLSCSPISGHRSVSWYQQTPGQGLQFLFEYFSETQRNKGNFPGRFSGRQFSNSRSEMNVSTLELGDSALYLCASSEKQGSTGELFFGEGSRLTVL.

CDR3 nucleotide sequence: TGTGCCAGCAGCCGGGACAATAATTCACCCCTCCACTTT. Amino acid sequence: CASSRDNNSPLHF. The chain carries TRBV5-4 and TRBJ1-6, with D maybe TRBD1 (6 bases). The V gene's germline CDR1 is SGHNT and CDR2 YYREEE (reference sequence). V was trimmed by 4 bases and J by 5 bases, leaving 7 bases between them. The CDR3 sequence is 13 residues long.

This clone was observed once. This chain uses TRBV6-2 or TRBV6-3 with TRBJ2-5; tentative D call: TRBD1 (5 bases). CDR3 length: 16 amino acids. V was pared by 5 bases and J by 1 base, with 17 bases between. Germline values: CDR1 MNHEY, CDR2 SVGEGT. The CDR3 nucleotides read TGTGCCAGCAGTCTACTGACAGAGACTTTCCAAGAGACCCAGTACTTC. This sequence encodes CASSLLTETFQETQYF.

J is TRBJ2-3 and V is TRBV24-1; 10 bases agree with TRBD1. Unmatched junction bases numbered 6, after V lost 6 bases and J lost 4 bases. The CDR3 has 15 amino acids. Germline loops: CDR1 KGHDR, CDR2 SFDVKD. The CDR3 DNA reads as TGTGCCACCAGTCCCGGGACAGGGGCCCCAGATACGCAGTATTTT. Translated, it gives CATSPGTGAPDTQYF.

This chain joins TRBV5-1 and TRBJ1-5, with 7 nucleotides matching TRBD1. The CDR3 loop spans 16 amino acids. V lost 1 base, J lost 0 bases, and 4 bases stayed unmatched. The germline CDR1 and CDR2 sequences are SGHRS and YFSETQ. CDR3 amino acids: CASSLTGDHSNQPQHF. Here the CDR3 DNA reads TGCGCCAGCAGCTTGACAGGGGACCATAGCAATCAGCCCCAGCATTTT.

V gene TRBV6-6 combines with J gene TRBJ1-6; no definite D call. V lost 0 bases to trimming and J lost 10 bases, with 7 bases between them. Germline V gene sequence: CDR1 MNHNY, CDR2 SVGAGI (reference sequence). This CDR3 region has 13 residues. In DNA form, the CDR3 reads TGTGCCAGCAGTTACTCGGAAGCGTCACCCCTCCACTTT. Translated, it gives CASSYSEASPLHF.

The chain joins TRBV5-1 to TRBJ1-1; D call uncertain. The germline gives CDR1 SGHRS, CDR2 YFSETQ. V was pared by 0 bases and J by 4 bases, with 10 bases between. CDR3 length equals 14 residues. The CDR3: CASSLAQPGTEAFF. The CDR3 DNA is TGCGCCAGCAGCTTGGCCCAGCCAGGCACTGAAGCTTTCTTT.

The J gene is TRBJ1-6, the V gene TRBV27; D is possibly TRBD1 (5 bases). The CDR3 extends over 16 amino acids. Trimming took 8 bases from V and 1 from J, leaving 15 bases between them. Looked up from germline, CDR1 is MNHEY and CDR2 is SMNVEV (reference sequence). The CDR3 protein is CASGDRQMSYNSPLHF. CDR3 in DNA: TGTGCCAGCGGAGACCGACAGATGTCCTATAATTCACCCCTCCACTTT.

The V and J genes are TRBV6-1 and TRBJ1-3; D gene ambiguous. In germline, CDR1 is MNHNS, CDR2 SASEGT. Trimming left V 4 bases short and J 0 bases short, with 13 bases between. CDR3 size: 16 residues. In nucleotides, the CDR3 is TGTGCCAGCAGTGCTAGCACGGGTCTCTCTGGAAACACCATATATTTT. Protein product: CASSASTGLSGNTIYF.

This chain joins TRBV6-5 and TRBJ1-1, with 7 bases that match TRBD1. J gave up 5 bases and V 7 bases, and 10 bases lay outside the gene matches. This CDR3 is built from 14 residues. CDR1 and CDR2 (germline): MNHEY, SVGAGI. As DNA, the CDR3 is TGTGCCAGCACCGAGGGGACAGCCCCAACTGAAGCTTTCTTT. This gives the protein CASTEGTAPTEAFF.

This chain links TRBV5-8 with TRBJ2-1, with 10 positions matching TRBD2. The junction had 16 bases not matched to a gene; V was cut back by 6 bases and J by 10 bases. The length of the CDR3 is 16 residues. Germline V gene lookup returns CDR1 SGHTS and CDR2 YDEGEE. Written as DNA, the CDR3 is TGTGCCAGCATCTGGGGTAGCGGGAGGCCCCAGGGGGAGCAGTTCTTC. This codes for CASIWGSGRPQGEQFF.

J is TRBJ2-7 and V is TRBV10-2, with TRBD2 identical over 7 bases. J lost 3 bases, V lost 7 bases, and 12 bases had no gene match. The length of the CDR3 is 15 residues. CDR1 WSHSY and CDR2 SAAADI come from the germline V gene. CDR3 DNA sequence: TGCGCCAGCACTGCGACTAGCATGCTAGGCTACGAGCAGTACTTC. As protein: CASTATSMLGYEQYF.

This chain connects TRBV19 to TRBJ2-7; 10 bases are a match to TRBD1. This CDR3 region has 16 residues. Trimming at V came to 5 bases and at J to 2 bases, leaving 9 bases not matched to a gene. From germline, CDR1 is LNHDA and CDR2 SQIVND (reference sequence). The CDR3: CASSPSLGTGAYEQYF. The DNA for the CDR3 is TGTGCCAGTAGTCCTTCCCTAGGGACAGGGGCCTACGAGCAGTACTTC. The entire variable domain, with the rest obtained from reference TRBV19 and TRBJ2-7, is as follows: DGGITQSPKYLFRKEGQNVTLSCEQNLNHDAMYWYRQDPGQGLRLIYYSQIVNDFQKGDIAEGYSVSREKKESFPLTVTSAQKNPTAFYLCASSPSLGTGAYEQYFGPGTRLTVT.

This chain links TRBV6-5 with TRBJ2-6, with D unclear. Trimming cost V 7 bases and J 0 bases, with 4 bases left between them. Germline CDR1 and CDR2: MNHEY and SVGAGI. There are 13 residues in the CDR3. For the CDR3, the DNA is TGTGCCAGCATGAGCTCTGGGGCCAACGTCCTGACTTTC. Translation gives CASMSSGANVLTF.

This clone was found once. The J gene is TRBJ1-1, the V gene TRBV28; the D gene is possibly TRBD1 (6 bases). Trimming left V 8 bases short and J 6 bases short, with 16 bases between. The V gene's germline CDR1 is MDHEN and CDR2 SYDVKM. The CDR3 has 13 amino acids. In DNA, the CDR3 is TGTGCCAGCGGTCAGGGGCGGATCGCTGAAGCTTTCTTT. Residues: CASGQGRIAEAFF.

V and J are TRBV27 and TRBJ2-4, with D maybe TRBD1 (5 bases). Germline assignment: CDR1 MNHEY and CDR2 SMNVEV (reference sequence). The germline V and J ends were trimmed by 2 bases and 5 bases, with 22 bases remaining between them. This CDR3 region has 18 residues. In DNA, the CDR3 is TGTGCCAGCAGTTTAAGGCAGGGTCTAGGCACTCTTCAAAACATTCAGTACTTC. Protein product: CASSLRQGLGTLQNIQYF.

The V call is TRBV5-5, the J call TRBJ2-1; TRBD1 matches 12 bases. The CDR3 covers 16 residues. V shed 7 bases and J 9 bases; nucleotides not matched to a gene: 14. Per germline, CDR1 SGHKS and CDR2 YYEKEE (reference sequence). CDR3 in amino acids: CASLDLGTGGYPEQFF. CDR3 bases: TGTGCCAGCTTAGACCTTGGGACAGGGGGCTATCCTGAGCAGTTCTTC.

This clone has a single count. The V call is TRBV7-3, the J call TRBJ2-1, with 9 positions matching TRBD1. The CDR3 is made up of 16 amino acids. V lost 5 bases and J lost 8; bases outside the gene matches: 13. In germline, CDR1 is SGHTA, CDR2 FQGTGA. The CDR3 protein is CASSTPGTGWNYEQFF. The CDR3 region has the DNA TGTGCCAGCAGCACCCCCGGGACAGGGTGGAACTATGAGCAGTTCTTC.

This clone was recorded only once. The DNA is left out, because the CDR3 cannot be placed on it with certainty; the CDR3 is given as TCRdb lists it. The chain links TRBV12-1 to TRBJ2-4; no check of the table's D call, TRBD2, against the DNA was made. TRBV12-1 represents a pseudogene. Both ends counted, the CDR3 spans 17 residues. CDR3 sequence: CASSFLRAGTSKNIQYF.

CDR3 DNA: TGTGCCAGCAGCCGACAGGGGCCCAACTATGGCTACACCTTC. It codes for CASSRQGPNYGYTF. V and J are TRBV27 and TRBJ1-2, with 8 bases lining up with TRBD1. The CDR3 consists of 14 residues. V lost 6 bases to trimming and J lost 2 bases; unmatched junction nucleotides: 5. Germline loops: CDR1 MNHEY, CDR2 SMNVEV (reference sequence).

V gene TRBV15 combines with J gene TRBJ2-5; 7 bases line up with TRBD2. The V gene end was trimmed by 1 base and the J gene end by 5 bases; junction bases not matched to a gene: 7. The CDR3 length is 15 residues. CDR1 is LNHNV and CDR2 is YYDKDF in the germline V gene (reference sequence). The CDR3 coding sequence is TGTGCCACCAGCAGAGTGGCGGGAGTGGGGGAGACCCAGTACTTC. Its translation: CATSRVAGVGETQYF. Filled out from reference TRBV15 and TRBJ2-5, the complete variable domain reads DAMVIQNPRYQVTQFGKPVTLSCSQTLNHNVMYWYQQKSSQAPKLLFHYYDKDFNNEADTPDNFQSRRPNTSFCFLDIRSPGLGDTAMYLCATSRVAGVGETQYFGPGTRLLVL.